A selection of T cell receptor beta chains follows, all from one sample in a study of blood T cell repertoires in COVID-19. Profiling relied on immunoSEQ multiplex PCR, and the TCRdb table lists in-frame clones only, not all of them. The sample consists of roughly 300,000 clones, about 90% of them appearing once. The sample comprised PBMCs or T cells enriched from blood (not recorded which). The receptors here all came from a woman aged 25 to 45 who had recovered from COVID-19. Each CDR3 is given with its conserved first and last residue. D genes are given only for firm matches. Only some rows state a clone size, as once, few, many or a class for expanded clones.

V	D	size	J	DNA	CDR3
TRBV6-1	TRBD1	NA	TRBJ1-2	TGTGCCAGCAGTGAAGCAGGGGGCCAGGGCTATGGCTACACCTTC	CASSEAGGQGYGYTF
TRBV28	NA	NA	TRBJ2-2	TGTGCCAGTCGCCAGGGGTCGCCCACCGGGGAGCTGTTTTTT	CASRQGSPTGELFF
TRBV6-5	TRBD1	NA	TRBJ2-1	TGTGCCAGCACCGAAGGAACAGGGGGCTACAATGAGCAGTTCTTC	CASTEGTGGYNEQFF
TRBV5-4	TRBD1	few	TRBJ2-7	TGTGCCAGCAGCCACGAGACAGGGCGGGAGCAGTACTTC	CASSHETGREQYF
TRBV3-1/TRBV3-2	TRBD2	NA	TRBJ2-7	TGTGCCAGCAGCCAACTGGCTAGCGGGGGTAGCGAGCAGTACTTC	CASSQLASGGSEQYF
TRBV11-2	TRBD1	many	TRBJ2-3	TGTGCCAGCAGCTTAAACAGGGGTGGGGGCACAGATACGCAGTATTTT	CASSLNRGGGTDTQYF
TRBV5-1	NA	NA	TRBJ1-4	TGCGCCAGCAGCTTGATGGGAGCAAATGAAAAACTGTTTTTT	CASSLMGANEKLFF
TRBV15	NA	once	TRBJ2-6	TGTGCCACCAGCAAGGGGCGGGATTCTAGGGCCAACGTCCTGACTTTC	CATSKGRDSRANVLTF
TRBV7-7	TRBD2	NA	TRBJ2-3	TGTGCCAGCAGCCCTTACGGGCCTAGCGGGACTCGCACAGATACGCAGTATTTT	CASSPYGPSGTRTDTQYF
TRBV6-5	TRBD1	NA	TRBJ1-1	TGTGCCAGCAGTACAGGGGGCTCGAACACTGAAGCTTTCTTT	CASSTGGSNTEAFF
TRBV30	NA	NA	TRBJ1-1	TGTGCCTGGGCAGGTAACATGAACACTGAAGCTTTCTTT	CAWAGNMNTEAFF
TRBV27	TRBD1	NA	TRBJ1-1	TGTGCCAGCAGTTCCCCGACAGGGGGCCGGACTGAAGCTTTCTTT	CASSSPTGGRTEAFF
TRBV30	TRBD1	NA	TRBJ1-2	TGTGCCTGGAGTGCGACAGGGTGGGATAATGGCTACACCTTC	CAWSATGWDNGYTF
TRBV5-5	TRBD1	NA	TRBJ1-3	TGTGCCAGCAGCTTGGCCGGGACAGGCTCTGGAAACACCATATATTTT	CASSLAGTGSGNTIYF
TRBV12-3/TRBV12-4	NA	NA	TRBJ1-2	TGTGCCAGCAGTTTAGAAAGGGGGACTACCCTAGCCTTC	CASSLERGTTLAF
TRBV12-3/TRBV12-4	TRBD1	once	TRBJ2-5	TGTGCCAGCAGATTAGACAGGGAAGAGACCCAGTACTTC	CASRLDREETQYF
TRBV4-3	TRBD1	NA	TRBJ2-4	TGCGCCAGCAGCCAAGACTCCGGGACAGGGGTCCAAAACATTCAGTACTTC	CASSQDSGTGVQNIQYF
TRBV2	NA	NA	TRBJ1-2	TGTGCCAGCAGTTTACAGCCTGCGGGTGGCTACACCTTC	CASSLQPAGGYTF
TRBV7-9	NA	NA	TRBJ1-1	TGTGCCAGCAGCTTAGGGGGCAGGTTCGCTTTCTTT	CASSLGGRFAFF
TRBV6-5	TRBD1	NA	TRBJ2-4	TGTGCCAGCAGAGAGCGACAGGGTGGAAACATTCAGTACTTC	CASRERQGGNIQYF
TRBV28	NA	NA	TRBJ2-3	TGTGCCAGCATCCTAACCGGGGGTGCTAGCACAGATACGCAGTATTTT	CASILTGGASTDTQYF
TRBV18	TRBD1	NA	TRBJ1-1	TGTGCCAGCTCACGCGGACAGGGAATCTCTTCGAACACTGAAGCTTTCTTT	CASSRGQGISSNTEAFF
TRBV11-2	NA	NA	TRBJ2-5	TGTGCCAGCAGCCAACGGCAGGGCCACCAAGAGACCCAGTACTTC	CASSQRQGHQETQYF
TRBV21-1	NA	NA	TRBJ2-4	TGTGCCAGCAGCAACGCGGGCGGGGGGACAGGGGGCTTTAGGCTACTAGCCAAAAACATTCAGTACTTC	CASSNAGGGTGGFRLLAKNIQYF
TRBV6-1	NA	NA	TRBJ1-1	TGTGCCAGCAGTGAAGCGCACAGTGAAGCTTTCTTT	CASSEAHSEAFF
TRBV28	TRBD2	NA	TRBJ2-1	TGTGCCAGCAGGTACGTGACTAGCGGGCGCTCCTACAATGAGCAGTTCTTC	CASRYVTSGRSYNEQFF
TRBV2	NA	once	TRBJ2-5	TGTGCCAGCAAAGCGTGGCAAGAGACCCAGTACTTC	CASKAWQETQYF
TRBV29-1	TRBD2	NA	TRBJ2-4	TGCAGCGCCCTGGACTTGCGGGGGGCCAAAAACATTCAGTACTTC	CSALDLRGAKNIQYF
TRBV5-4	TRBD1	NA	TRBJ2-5	TGTGCCAGCAGCTTGGCGGGCAAATCCCGACAGGGCGATCCTGAATCCCACTTC	CASSLAGKSRQGDPESHF
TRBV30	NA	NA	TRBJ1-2	TGTGCCTGCCAGGCGGGGAGAAGCTATGGCTACACCTTC	CACQAGRSYGYTF
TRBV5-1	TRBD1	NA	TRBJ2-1	TGCGCCAGCAGCTTACAGGGGGCGGACAATGAGCAGTTCTTC	CASSLQGADNEQFF
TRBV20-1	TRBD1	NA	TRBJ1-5	TGCAGTGCGAGTGCCCGGACAGGACCAAGGGATCATCAGCCCCAGCATTTT	CSASARTGPRDHQPQHF
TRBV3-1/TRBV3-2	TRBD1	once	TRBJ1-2	TGTGCCAGCAGCCGGGACAGGAATAACTATGGCTACACCTTC	CASSRDRNNYGYTF
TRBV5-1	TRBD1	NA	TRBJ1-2	TGCGCCAGCAGCTTGGTGTCGACAGGGATCTTTTATGGCTACACCTTC	CASSLVSTGIFYGYTF
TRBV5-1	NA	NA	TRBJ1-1	TGCGCCAGCAGCTTAGGGGACACTGAAGCTTTCTTT	CASSLGDTEAFF
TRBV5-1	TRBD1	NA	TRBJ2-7	TGCGCCAGCAGCTTGGAGGGGGCAGGGTACGAGCAGTACTTC	CASSLEGAGYEQYF
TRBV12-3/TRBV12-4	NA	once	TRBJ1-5	TGTGCCAGCAGCGTGAGGAGGGTTCAGCCCCAGCATTTT	CASSVRRVQPQHF
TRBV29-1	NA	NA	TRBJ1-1	TGCAGCGCCGGGCGGGGGGCGCCCAACACTGAAGCTTTCTTT	CSAGRGAPNTEAFF
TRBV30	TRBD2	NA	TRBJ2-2	TGTGCCTGGAGTCTGGCGGGCGGGGGGACCAGCGGGGAGCTGTTTTTT	CAWSLAGGGTSGELFF
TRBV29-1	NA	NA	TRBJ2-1	TGCAGCGCCTCAGGGGGGCGACGGGGGAATGAGCAGTTCTTC	CSASGGRRGNEQFF
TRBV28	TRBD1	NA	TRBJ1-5	TGTGCCAGCAGTTCCATGGGGACAGGCTATAGCAATCAGCCCCAGCATTTT	CASSSMGTGYSNQPQHF
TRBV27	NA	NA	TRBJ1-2	TGTGCCAGCCCCCGACTCGTCTTC	CASPRLVF
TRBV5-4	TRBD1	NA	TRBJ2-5	TGTGCCAGCAGCTTCACAGGGGAAGAGACCCAGTACTTC	CASSFTGEETQYF
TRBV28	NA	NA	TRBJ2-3	TGTGCCAGCAGTTTAAGTGTAAGGGGAGGAAATACGCAGTATTTT	CASSLSVRGGNTQYF
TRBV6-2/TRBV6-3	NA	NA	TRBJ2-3	TGTGCCAGCAGCCCGAAGTCAGGCCGGGACACAGATACGCAGTATTTT	CASSPKSGRDTDTQYF
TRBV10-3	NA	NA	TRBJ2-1	TGTGCCATCAGTGGGGTTGAGGGCAATGAGCAGTTCTTC	CAISGVEGNEQFF
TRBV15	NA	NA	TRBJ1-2	TGTGCCACCAGCAGCAGGGGTAGCTATGGCTACACCTTC	CATSSRGSYGYTF
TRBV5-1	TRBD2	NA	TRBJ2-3	TGCGCCAGCAGCTCGGGACTAGCGGGGACGGGGGCAGATACGCAGTATTTT	CASSSGLAGTGADTQYF
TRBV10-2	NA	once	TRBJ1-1	TGCGCCAGCAGTGAGGCAGCCCGAGGGACTGAAGCTTTCTTT	CASSEAARGTEAFF
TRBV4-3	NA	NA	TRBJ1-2	TGCGCCAGCAGCCACCTACGACAGGATGGCTACACCTTC	CASSHLRQDGYTF